Listed below are T cell receptor beta chains from one sample, sequenced in a study of cytomegalovirus exposure and HLA in healthy donors. Assay used: immunoSEQ multiplex PCR; TCRdb lists only in-frame clones, some missing. The table records about 35,000 clones, 70% to 85% of them present only once. Sequenced sample: PBMCs. These receptors were taken from a woman aged 18 to 35 in good health and CMV-seronegative. The CDR3 runs from the conserved cysteine through the conserved F or W. Fields, in order: clone size, D gene, V gene, J gene, CDR3 protein, CDR3 DNA. The D gene is left open where the match is weak. A row's size may be missing; if present it is once, few, many or a size class.

>-|-|TRBV7-2|TRBJ1-4
CASSPDRTTEKLFF
TGTGCCAGCAGCCCAGACAGGACCACTGAAAAACTGTTTTTT
>-|TRBD1|TRBV19|TRBJ2-1
CASRSGDRVYNEQFF
TGTGCCAGTAGGTCGGGTGACAGGGTGTACAATGAGCAGTTCTTC
>-|-|TRBV19|TRBJ2-5
CASSIDPGQPQETQYF
TGTGCCAGTAGTATAGATCCTGGACAGCCCCAAGAGACCCAGTACTTC
>-|-|TRBV7-8|TRBJ1-2
CASSLEPTVSYGYTF
TGTGCCAGCAGCTTAGAGCCTACAGTAAGCTATGGCTACACCTTC
>-|-|TRBV4-2|TRBJ1-4
CASSQTVEEKLFF
TGTGCCAGCAGCCAGACAGTTGAGGAAAAACTGTTTTTT
>few|-|TRBV12-5|TRBJ2-1
CASGLLNEQFF
TGTGCTAGTGGTTTGCTGAATGAGCAGTTCTTC
>-|TRBD1|TRBV29-1|TRBJ1-1
CSVWTGGTEAFF
TGCAGCGTTTGGACAGGGGGCACTGAAGCTTTCTTT
>-|TRBD1|TRBV9|TRBJ1-6
CASSVYRGGNSPLHF
TGTGCCAGCAGCGTGTACAGGGGTGGAAATTCACCCCTCCACTTT
>-|TRBD1|TRBV15|TRBJ2-7
CATSMGGQGGYEQYF
TGTGCCACCAGCATGGGGGGACAGGGAGGCTACGAGCAGTACTTC
>-|-|TRBV11-2|TRBJ2-5
CASSLPATLQETQYF
TGTGCCAGCAGCTTACCAGCGACCCTCCAAGAGACCCAGTACTTC
>-|-|TRBV19|TRBJ2-3
CASSNQVVRASDTQYF
TGTGCCAGTAGTAATCAGGTGGTCAGGGCGTCGGATACGCAGTATTTT
>-|TRBD1|TRBV20-1|TRBJ2-1
CSAMGQERFF
TGCAGTGCCATGGGACAGGAGCGGTTCTTC
>-|TRBD1|TRBV5-6|TRBJ2-7
CASTFRGQATYEQYF
TGTGCCAGCACCTTTAGGGGACAGGCTACCTACGAGCAGTACTTC
>-|TRBD2|TRBV10-2|TRBJ2-3
CASSEGGGGYTDTQYF
TGCGCCAGCAGTGAGGGTGGCGGGGGGTACACAGATACGCAGTATTTT
>-|TRBD2|TRBV18|TRBJ2-1
CASSTLGLAHDEQFF
TGTGCCAGCTCCACCCTGGGACTAGCACACGATGAGCAGTTCTTC
>few|TRBD2|TRBV7-7|TRBJ2-1
CASSLASGGPINEQFF
TGTGCCAGCAGCTTAGCCAGCGGGGGCCCTATCAATGAGCAGTTCTTC
>-|-|TRBV29-1|TRBJ1-1
CSVDRSTTEAFF
TGCAGCGTTGACAGATCCACCACTGAAGCTTTCTTT
>-|TRBD2|TRBV19|TRBJ2-1
CASSKSRAGGSYNEQFF
TGTGCCAGTAGTAAGTCGCGGGCGGGAGGGAGCTACAATGAGCAGTTCTTC
>-|-|TRBV4-3|TRBJ1-5
CASSDWRGSSQPQHF
TGCGCCAGCAGCGACTGGCGGGGTTCGAGTCAGCCCCAGCATTTT
>-|TRBD1|TRBV7-9|TRBJ1-1
CASSLWTGGTEAFF
TGTGCCAGCAGCCTGTGGACAGGGGGCACTGAAGCTTTCTTT
>-|-|TRBV7-6|TRBJ1-6
CASSPTSGLLLNSPLHF
TGTGCCAGCAGCCCAACCTCCGGACTGTTGCTAAATTCACCCCTCCACTTT
>-|-|TRBV11-2|TRBJ2-5
CASSFTVVQETQYF
TGTGCCAGCAGCTTTACAGTAGTTCAAGAGACCCAGTACTTC
>-|-|TRBV27|TRBJ1-2
CASSPQGPNYGYPF
TGTGCCAGCAGTCCACAGGGCCCTAACTATGGCTACCCCTTC
>-|-|TRBV4-1|TRBJ2-7
CASSQLGTTYEQYF
TGCGCCAGCAGCCAACTGGGGACAACCTACGAGCAGTACTTC
>once|TRBD2|TRBV5-6|TRBJ2-5
CASSYQRGSLETQYF
TGTGCCAGCAGCTACCAGCGGGGAAGCTTGGAGACCCAGTACTTC
>-|-|TRBV7-2|TRBJ2-7
CASSLNGNYEQYF
TGTGCCAGCAGCTTAAACGGGAACTACGAGCAGTACTTC
>-|-|TRBV6-1|TRBJ1-2
CASSVGQGTYGYTF
TGTGCCAGCAGTGTTGGGCAGGGGACCTATGGCTACACCTTC
>-|TRBD1|TRBV2|TRBJ2-7
CASKGTDAYEQYF
TGTGCCAGCAAGGGGACAGACGCCTACGAGCAGTACTTC
>-|TRBD1|TRBV28|TRBJ2-7
CASHRTGGYEQYF
TGTGCCAGCCATCGGACAGGGGGCTACGAGCAGTACTTC
>-|-|TRBV11-2|TRBJ1-4
CASSETGNGEKLFF
TGTGCCAGCAGCGAAACAGGGAACGGAGAAAAACTGTTTTTT
>once|TRBD2|TRBV5-4|TRBJ2-7
CASSHSGGVIEQYF
TGTGCCAGCAGCCATAGCGGGGGGGTGATCGAGCAGTACTTC
>-|-|TRBV19|TRBJ2-7
CASSISEDAYEQYF
TGTGCCAGTAGTATATCAGAGGATGCCTACGAGCAGTACTTC
>-|-|TRBV10-3|TRBJ2-7
CAISGGGTNSYEQYF
TGTGCCATCAGTGGTGGAGGGACGAACTCCTACGAGCAGTACTTC
>-|TRBD1|TRBV13|TRBJ1-3
CASSFRDRVVNTIYF
TGTGCCAGCAGTTTCAGGGACAGGGTGGTAAACACCATATATTTT
>-|-|TRBV19|TRBJ1-3
CASLVGNTIYF
TGTGCCAGCTTAGTTGGAAACACCATATATTTT
>-|-|TRBV4-1|TRBJ2-7
CASSQDRPGTRSYEQYF
TGCGCCAGCAGCCAAGACCGGCCCGGGACACGGTCCTACGAGCAGTACTTC
>once|-|TRBV4-2|TRBJ1-2
CASSQVGGRDMDGYTF
TGTGCCAGCAGCCAAGTCGGGGGGCGAGATATGGATGGCTACACCTTC
>-|TRBD1|TRBV28|TRBJ2-7
CASIPPGAGGSYEQYF
TGTGCCAGCATTCCTCCAGGGGCAGGGGGCTCCTACGAGCAGTACTTC
>-|TRBD1|TRBV5-1|TRBJ2-3
CASSLLGGQGSDTQYF
TGCGCCAGCAGCTTGCTGGGGGGACAGGGATCAGATACGCAGTATTTT
>-|-|TRBV13|TRBJ2-5
CASSLLVPGEWSPRKETQYF
TGTGCCAGCAGCTTATTGGTCCCGGGAGAATGGAGTCCACGAAAAGAGACCCAGTACTTC
>-|TRBD1|TRBV2|TRBJ1-5
CASRGQGEVNNQPQHF
TGTGCCAGCAGAGGACAGGGGGAGGTGAACAATCAGCCCCAGCATTTT
>-|TRBD1|TRBV27|TRBJ1-3
CASSLTGGSGNTIYF
TGTGCCAGCAGTTTGACAGGGGGCAGCGGAAACACCATATATTTT
>-|-|TRBV19|TRBJ1-6
CASSTSRREDNSPLHF
TGTGCCAGTAGTACCTCGAGGAGGGAGGATAATTCACCCCTCCACTTT